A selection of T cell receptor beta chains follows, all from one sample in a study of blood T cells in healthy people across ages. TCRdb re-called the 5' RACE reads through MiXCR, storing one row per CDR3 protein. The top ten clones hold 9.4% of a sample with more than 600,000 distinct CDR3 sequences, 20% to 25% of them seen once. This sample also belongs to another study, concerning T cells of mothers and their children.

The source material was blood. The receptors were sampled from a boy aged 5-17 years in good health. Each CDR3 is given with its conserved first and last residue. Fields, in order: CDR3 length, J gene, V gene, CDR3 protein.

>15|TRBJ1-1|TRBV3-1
CASSQGQAAASGAFF
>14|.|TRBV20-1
CSADGSRKINEQFF
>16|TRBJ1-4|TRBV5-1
CASSLPTGGEDEKLFF
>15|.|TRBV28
CASSSRLAASYEQYF
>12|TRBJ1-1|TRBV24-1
CATSAGTTEAFF
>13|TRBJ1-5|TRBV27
CASSLYHNQPQHF
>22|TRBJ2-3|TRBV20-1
CSARGPGQGAPVLAGGIGTQYF
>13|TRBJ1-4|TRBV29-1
CSVEDPSNEKLFF
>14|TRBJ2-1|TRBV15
CATSRDQAGEFQFF
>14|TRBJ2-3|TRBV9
CASSFSGTTDTQYF
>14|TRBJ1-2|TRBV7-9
CASSSRDSYYGYTF
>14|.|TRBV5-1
CASSLAATSNEQFF
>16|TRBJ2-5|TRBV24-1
CATSGAPRTAEETQYF